The entry that follows covers one T cell receptor beta chain sequence. No antigen is known for it. This sample stems from a study of OX40 agonist ivuxolimab in advanced cancers. Study in general: Antecedent anti-PD-1, anti-PD-L1 or anti-CTLA-4 therapy was permissible, with roughly 36% having received some. Study-wide points: CD8+ T cells averaged more expanded clones than CD4+.

Sequenced by immunoSEQ multiplex PCR; TCRdb stores in-frame clones only, minus some. Of some 43,000 clones listed, around nine tenths are singletons. Germline lookup yields CDR1 MNHEY and CDR2 SVGAGI. The CDR3 has 11 amino acids. Deletions cut 4 bases from V and 11 bases from J, with 11 bases between. The chain joins TRBV6-5 to TRBJ1-1, with D hard to call. The source was CD4+ or CD8+ T cells sorted from blood, collected in a trial of the OX40 agonist ivuxolimab. The TCR comes from an adult with an advanced solid tumor such as melanoma, head and neck, liver or kidney cancer. In DNA form, the CDR3 reads TGTGCCAGCAGTTCGCCTGGAAGGGCTTTCTTT. It yields the protein CASSSPGRAFF.